Each of the 13 T cell receptor beta chains below was sequenced from the same sample in a study of CD8 T cells in ankylosing spondylitis (dated by TCRdb to the late 2010s). The paper's findings and limits, for the study overall: Blood from ankylosing spondylitis patients appeared to be characterized by a TCR beta motif composed of under 10 highly homologous amino acid variants.

These TCRs are of unknown antigen specificity. Preparation of the library involved 5' RACE. The sequencing machine was an Illumina HiSeq 2500. TCRdb cleaned the public reads at Q25 with fastp, built clones with MiXCR and kept in-frame beta chains. Rows with one shared CDR3 protein collapse into an entry with the most common genes and DNA. The sample table holds 750,000 to 850,000 distinct CDR3 sequences, of which 12% were seen once. Just over 0.5% of the sample is held by the ten biggest clonotypes. The specimen was blood, either unsorted or a sorted T cell fraction (not recorded which). The receptors stem from a male donor with ankylosing spondylitis.

The chain uses TRBV10-3 and TRBJ2-5; 10 nucleotides align to TRBD1. V was pared by 10 bases and J by 4 bases, with 12 bases of the junction left unmatched. Germline V gene sequence: CDR1 ENHRY, CDR2 SYGVKD. The CDR3 contains 15 residues. This CDR3 reads CATRNSGQGGETQYF. DNA for the CDR3: TGTGCCACCCGCAACTCTGGACAGGGGGGAGAGACCCAGTACTTC.

This chain connects TRBV5-6 to TRBJ1-1; D gene uncertain. From germline, CDR1 is SGHDT and CDR2 YYEEEE. Trimming took off 6 bases at V and 4 bases at J, with 7 bases between the two ends. This CDR3 comprises 11 residues. This CDR3 reads CASTRSTEAFF. CDR3 sequence (DNA): TGTGCCAGCACCCGCAGCACTGAAGCTTTCTTT.

There are a few counts of this clonotype. J is TRBJ2-5 and V is TRBV20-1; D possibly corresponds to TRBD2 (6 bases). The CDR3 has 13 residues. Deletions cut 3 bases from V and 10 bases from J, with 18 bases between. The germline CDR1 and CDR2 sequences are DFQATT and SNEGSKA (reference sequence). The CDR3 nucleotides are TGCAGTGCTAGTGGCAGCGGGTCCATTGGCCAGTACTTC. It is translated as CSASGSGSIGQYF.

This clonotype was detected a few times. J is TRBJ1-2 and V is TRBV3-1; no reliable D call. CDR1 is LGHDT, CDR2 YNNKEL, per germline (reference sequence). The length of the CDR3 is 12 residues. V was cut by 1 base and J by 6 bases, with 6 bases left in between. CDR3 protein: CASSQVKHGYTF. CDR3 in DNA: TGTGCCAGCAGCCAAGTCAAGCATGGCTACACCTTC.

This clonotype appeared many times. The V gene is TRBV4-2, the J gene TRBJ1-6; D call uncertain. Germline values: CDR1 LGHNA, CDR2 YNFKEQ. The germline V and J ends were trimmed by 2 bases and 10 bases, with 6 bases remaining between them. The CDR3 totals 12 residues. CDR3 nucleotides: TGTGCCAGCAGCCAATTTAGCTCACCCCTCCACTTT. It translates to CASSQFSSPLHF.

This clonotype was picked up a small number of times. The CDR3 nucleotides read TGTGCCAGCAGCCCCCGGGGTAGCGGGAGGTACAATGAGCAGTTCTTC. Translating it yields CASSPRGSGRYNEQFF. The chain links TRBV28 to TRBJ2-1; 10 nucleotides line up with TRBD2. The V gene end was trimmed by 6 bases and the J gene end by 4 bases; junction bases not matched to a gene: 9. Per germline, CDR1 MDHEN and CDR2 SYDVKM. The CDR3 consists of 16 residues.

This clonotype was detected many times. J is TRBJ2-7 and V is TRBV20-1; tentatively, D is TRBD2 (6 bases). V lost 5 bases to trimming and J lost 1 base, with 15 bases between them. The germline V gene has CDR1 DFQATT and CDR2 SNEGSKA (reference sequence). The CDR3 covers 14 residues. The CDR3 bases are TGCAGTGCTGGGTTAGCGGATCCTTCCTACGAGCAGTACTTC. Protein product: CSAGLADPSYEQYF.

The genes are TRBV15 and TRBJ1-5, with a weak D call TRBD1 (5 bases). From germline, CDR1 is LNHNV and CDR2 YYDKDF (reference sequence). The V end lost 4 bases, the J end lost 0 bases, and 13 bases lay between the germline ends. CDR3 length equals 16 residues. For the CDR3, the DNA is TGTGCCACCAGCAACGCGACAGCTTATAGCAATCAGCCCCAGCATTTT. Its protein is CATSNATAYSNQPQHF.

The CDR3 region is CASSYLGYETYEQYF. The CDR3 DNA is TGTGCCAGCAGTTACTTGGGGTACGAAACCTACGAGCAGTACTTC. The gene calls are TRBV6-5 and TRBJ2-7; D remains unclear. CDR1 and CDR2 (germline): MNHEY, SVGAGI. Deletions cut 1 base from V and 2 bases from J, with 12 bases between. This CDR3 contains 15 residues.

This clonotype showed up just a few times. The chain combines TRBV4-2 with TRBJ2-7; 7 bases are a match to TRBD2. The junction had 5 bases not matched to a gene; V was cut back by 4 bases and J by 2 bases. The V gene's germline CDR1 is LGHNA and CDR2 YNFKEQ. This CDR3 contains 14 residues. The chain's CDR3 is CASSRDGTTYEQYF. In DNA form, the CDR3 reads TGTGCCAGCAGCCGCGACGGGACTACCTACGAGCAGTACTTC.

This clonotype was detected a few times. The chain is built from TRBV2 and TRBJ1-2; D gene unclear. The V gene lost 8 bases and the J gene lost 0 bases, with 13 bases spanning the gap. The CDR3 has 14 amino acids. Germline values: CDR1 SNHLY, CDR2 FYNNEI. CDR3 sequence reads: CASWPTATNYGYTF. In nucleotides, the CDR3 is TGTGCCAGCTGGCCAACCGCTACTAACTATGGCTACACCTTC.

The sample holds many counts of this clonotype. CDR3 nucleotides: TGTGCCAGCAGCTTAGAGGGACAGGGGACCTACGAGCAGTACTTC. It translates to CASSLEGQGTYEQYF. The gene calls are TRBV7-6 and TRBJ2-7; 10 nucleotides match TRBD1. CDR3 size: 15 residues. CDR1 and CDR2 from the germline V gene are SGHVS and FNYEAQ. The trim removed 1 base at V and 2 bases at J, leaving 2 bases unmatched.

On this clonotype: One end of the junction fails to match germline, which may point to a read error. The chain uses TRBV5-1 and TRBJ1-1, with 9 bases identical to TRBD1. The CDR3 loop spans 13 amino acids. The germline V gene has CDR1 SGHRS and CDR2 YFSETQ. The CDR3 coding sequence is TGCGCCAGCAGCTCCCGAAGGACAGGGGAAGTTTTCTTT. Protein: CASSSRRTGEVFF.